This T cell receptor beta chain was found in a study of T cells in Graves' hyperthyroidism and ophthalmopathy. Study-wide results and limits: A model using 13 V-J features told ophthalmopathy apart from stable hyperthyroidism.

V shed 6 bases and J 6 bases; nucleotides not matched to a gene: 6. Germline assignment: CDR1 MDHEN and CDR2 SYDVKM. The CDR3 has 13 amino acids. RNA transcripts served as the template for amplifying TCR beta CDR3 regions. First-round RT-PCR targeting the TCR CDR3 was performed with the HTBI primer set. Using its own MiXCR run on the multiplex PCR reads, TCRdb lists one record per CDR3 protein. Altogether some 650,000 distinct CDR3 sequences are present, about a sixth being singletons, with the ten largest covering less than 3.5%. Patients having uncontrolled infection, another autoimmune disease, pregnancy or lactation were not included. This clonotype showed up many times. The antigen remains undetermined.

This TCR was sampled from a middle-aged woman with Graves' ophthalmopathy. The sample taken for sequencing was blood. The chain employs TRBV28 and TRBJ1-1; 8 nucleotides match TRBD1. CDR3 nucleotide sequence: TGTGCCAGCAGGCCAGACAGGGGACCTGAAGCTTTCTTT. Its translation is CASRPDRGPEAFF. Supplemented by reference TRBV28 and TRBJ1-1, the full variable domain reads DVKVTQSSRYLVKRTGEKVFLECVQDMDHENMFWYRQDPGLGLRLIYFSYDVKMKEKGDIPEGYSVSREKKERFSLILESASTNQTSMYLCASRPDRGPEAFFGQGTRLTVV.